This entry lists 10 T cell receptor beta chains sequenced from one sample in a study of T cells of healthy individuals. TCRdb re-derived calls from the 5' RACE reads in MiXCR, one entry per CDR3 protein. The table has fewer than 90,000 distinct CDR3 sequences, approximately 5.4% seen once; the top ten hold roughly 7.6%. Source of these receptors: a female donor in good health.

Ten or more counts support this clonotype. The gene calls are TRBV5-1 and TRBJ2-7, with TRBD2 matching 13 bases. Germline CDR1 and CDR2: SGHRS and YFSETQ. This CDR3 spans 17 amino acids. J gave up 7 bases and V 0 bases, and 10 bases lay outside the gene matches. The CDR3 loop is CASSLELAGGPGREQYF. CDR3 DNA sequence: TGCGCCAGCAGCTTGGAACTAGCGGGAGGGCCCGGTCGGGAGCAGTACTTC.

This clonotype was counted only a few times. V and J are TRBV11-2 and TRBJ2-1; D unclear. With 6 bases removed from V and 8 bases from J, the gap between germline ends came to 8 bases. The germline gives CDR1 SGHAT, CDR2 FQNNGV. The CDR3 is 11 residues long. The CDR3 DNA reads TGTGCCAGCAGTTTCGATGATGAGCAGTTCTTC. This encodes CASSFDDEQFF.

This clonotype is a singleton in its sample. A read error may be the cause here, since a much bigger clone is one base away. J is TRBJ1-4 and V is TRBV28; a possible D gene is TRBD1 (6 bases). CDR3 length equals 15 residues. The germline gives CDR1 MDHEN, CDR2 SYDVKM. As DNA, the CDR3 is TGTGCCAGCAGTTTATATACAGGGAAGGCAGGAAAACTGTCTTTT. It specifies CASSLYTGKAGKLSF.

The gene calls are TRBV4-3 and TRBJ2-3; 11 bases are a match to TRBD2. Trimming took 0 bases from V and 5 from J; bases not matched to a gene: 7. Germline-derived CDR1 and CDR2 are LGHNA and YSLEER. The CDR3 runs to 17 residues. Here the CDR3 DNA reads TGCGCCAGCAGCCAAGACATTAGCGGGAGGGCCGTAGATACGCAGTATTTT. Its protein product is CASSQDISGRAVDTQYF.

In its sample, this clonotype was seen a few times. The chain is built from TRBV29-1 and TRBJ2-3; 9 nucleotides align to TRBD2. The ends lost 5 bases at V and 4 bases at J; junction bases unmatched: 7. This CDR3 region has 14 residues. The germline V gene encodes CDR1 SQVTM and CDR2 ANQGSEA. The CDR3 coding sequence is TGCAGCGTTCTTAGCGGGAGTGAGGCAGATACGCAGTATTTT. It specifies CSVLSGSEADTQYF.

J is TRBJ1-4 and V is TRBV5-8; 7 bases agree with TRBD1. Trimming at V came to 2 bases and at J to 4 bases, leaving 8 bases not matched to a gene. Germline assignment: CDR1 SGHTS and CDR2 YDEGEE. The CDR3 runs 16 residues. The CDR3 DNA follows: TGTGCCAGCAGCTTTTCGTCGGCAGGGGGTAATGAAAAACTGTTTTTT. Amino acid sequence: CASSFSSAGGNEKLFF.

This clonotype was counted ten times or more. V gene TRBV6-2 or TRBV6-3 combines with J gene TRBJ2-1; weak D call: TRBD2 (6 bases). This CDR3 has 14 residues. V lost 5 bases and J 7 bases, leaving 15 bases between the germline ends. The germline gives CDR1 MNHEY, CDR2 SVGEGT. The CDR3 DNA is TGTGCCAGCAGTACCCGGGACTCACCAAATGAGCAGTTCTTC. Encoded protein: CASSTRDSPNEQFF.

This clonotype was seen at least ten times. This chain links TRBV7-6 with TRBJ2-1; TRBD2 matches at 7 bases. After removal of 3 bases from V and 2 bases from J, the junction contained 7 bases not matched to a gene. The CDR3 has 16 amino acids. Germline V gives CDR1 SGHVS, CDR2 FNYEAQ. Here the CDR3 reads CASSFSSGTTYNEQFF. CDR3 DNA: TGTGCCAGCAGCTTCTCAAGCGGGACTACCTACAATGAGCAGTTCTTC.

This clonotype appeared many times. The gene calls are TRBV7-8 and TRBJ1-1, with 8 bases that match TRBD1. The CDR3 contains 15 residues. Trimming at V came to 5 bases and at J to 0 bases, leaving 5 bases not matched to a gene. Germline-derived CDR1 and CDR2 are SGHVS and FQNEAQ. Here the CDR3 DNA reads TGTGCCAGCAGCCCTCGGACAGGGCTGAACACTGAAGCTTTCTTT. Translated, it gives CASSPRTGLNTEAFF.

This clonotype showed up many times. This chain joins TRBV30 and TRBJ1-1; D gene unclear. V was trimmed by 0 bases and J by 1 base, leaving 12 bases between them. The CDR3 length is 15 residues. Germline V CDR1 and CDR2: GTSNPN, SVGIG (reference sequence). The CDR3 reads CAWSVLTSKNTEAFF. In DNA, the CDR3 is TGTGCCTGGAGTGTACTCACTTCTAAGAACACTGAAGCTTTCTTT.